This paragraph covers one T cell receptor (beta chain) sequence. These data come from a study of blood T cell repertoires in COVID-19. CDR1 and CDR2 (germline): LNHDA, SQIVND (reference sequence). V was pared by 3 bases and J by 3 bases, with 11 bases between. CDR3 length equals 14 residues. Profiling relied on immunoSEQ multiplex PCR, and the TCRdb table lists in-frame clones only, not all of them. The repertoire holds more than 350,000 clones, more than 80% seen once, with approximately 3% in the top ten. This TCR derives from a woman in her twenties or thirties with COVID-19, enrolled during active disease. The chain links TRBV19 to TRBJ1-1, with D possibly matching TRBD1 (5 bases). The specimen sequenced was peripheral blood. Written as DNA, the CDR3 is TGTGCCAGTAGTATGAACAGGCAGTACACTGAAGCTTTCTTT. Translating it yields CASSMNRQYTEAFF.